The next 32 T cell receptor beta chains were all read from a single sample in a study of T cells in Graves' hyperthyroidism and ophthalmopathy. The CDR3 regions of TCR beta were amplified from RNA transcripts. In the first-round RT-PCR of the TCR CDR3, the HTBI primer set was used. TCRdb called the multiplex PCR reads again in MiXCR, with one record for every CDR3 protein. The repertoire consists of 300,000 to 400,000 distinct CDR3 sequences, with around a fifth occurring once and the leading ten covering 50%. The sequencing input was blood. The receptors shown here come from a woman aged 50 to 60 with Graves' hyperthyroidism.

At least ten counts were recorded for this clonotype. The chain recombines TRBV5-1 with TRBJ2-1; unclear D gene. This CDR3 spans 15 amino acids. Trimming cost V 0 bases and J 3 bases, with 10 bases left between them. CDR1 and CDR2 (germline): SGHRS, YFSETQ. As DNA, the CDR3 is TGCGCCAGCAGCTTGGGTGGGGAATTCTACAATGAGCAGTTCTTC. Amino acid sequence: CASSLGGEFYNEQFF.

V usage is TRBV28 and J usage is TRBJ1-4, with D uncertain. The ends were cut back, 1 base at V and 4 bases at J, with 7 bases in the middle. The CDR3 spans 14 residues. The germline gives CDR1 MDHEN, CDR2 SYDVKM. This chain's CDR3 is CASSLFLSNEKLFF. The CDR3 DNA sequence: TGTGCCAGCAGTTTATTTTTAAGTAATGAAAAACTGTTTTTT.

This clonotype was seen repeatedly, ten times or more. The gene calls are TRBV6-6 and TRBJ1-3, with 9 bases matching TRBD1. V lost 2 bases and J lost 3; bases outside the gene matches: 5. From germline, CDR1 is MNHNY and CDR2 SVGAGI (reference sequence). CDR3 size: 16 residues. The CDR3 DNA sequence: TGTGCCAGCAGTTACGGGCCGGACAGGGGTGGAAACACCATATATTTT. Translated, it gives CASSYGPDRGGNTIYF.

The V call is TRBV14, the J call TRBJ2-7, with D tentatively TRBD1 (6 bases). V gave up 5 bases and J gave up 7 bases, with 9 bases separating them. From germline, CDR1 is SGHDN and CDR2 FVKESK. The CDR3 contains 11 residues. CDR3 in DNA: TGTGCCAGCAGCGCAGGGGTTGAGCAGTACTTC. It is translated as CASSAGVEQYF.

V gene TRBV28 combines with J gene TRBJ2-7, with D tentatively TRBD2 (6 bases). V dropped 8 bases and J dropped 3 bases, with 29 bases sitting between them. From germline, CDR1 is MDHEN and CDR2 SYDVKM. This CDR3 contains 18 residues. For the CDR3, the DNA is TGTGCCAGCTCCCCGATTCGGGGGTCCCGCTACTATTACTACGAGCAGTACTTC. Protein product: CASSPIRGSRYYYYEQYF.

The rearrangement uses TRBV5-4 and TRBJ2-2; D is ambiguous. The CDR3 covers 14 residues. CDR1 is SGHNT, CDR2 YYREEE, per germline (reference sequence). The V end was cut by 0 bases, the J end by 7 bases, with 10 bases between. The CDR3 region has the DNA TGTGCCAGCAGCTTGGAAGGGTCGGACGGGGAGCTGTTTTTT. Its protein product is CASSLEGSDGELFF.

The chain employs TRBV18 and TRBJ1-2; D perhaps matches TRBD1 (6 bases). The length of the CDR3 is 13 residues. Trimming left V 9 bases short and J 6 bases short, with 17 bases between. The germline V gene has CDR1 KGHSH and CDR2 LQKENI. As DNA, the CDR3 is TGTGCCAGTTCAGGGCCACAGGGACATGGCTACACCTTC. It codes for CASSGPQGHGYTF.

This chain connects TRBV20-1 to TRBJ2-7, with 7 bases that match TRBD1. V dropped 4 bases and J dropped 2; count of bases not matched to a gene: 8. The CDR3 loop spans 14 amino acids. Germline V CDR1 and CDR2: DFQATT, SNEGSKA (reference sequence). The CDR3 coding sequence is TGCAGTGCTACGGACCGGGACAGACCCTACGAGCAGTACTTC. Translating it yields CSATDRDRPYEQYF.

This clonotype was found many times. An end of the junction differs from the germline gene, which may be a read error. The chain links TRBV9 to TRBJ2-7; possibly TRBD1 for D (6 bases). CDR3 size: 14 residues. The V gene's germline CDR1 is SGDLS and CDR2 YYNGEE. CDR3 in amino acids: CASTVGRGSYEQYF. CDR3 DNA sequence: TGTGCCAGCACCGTAGGCAGGGGATCCTACGAGCAGTACTTC.

In its sample, this clonotype was seen many times. The rearrangement links TRBV2 to TRBJ2-5; the match to TRBD2 covers 11 bases. The CDR3 loop spans 14 amino acids. Germline trimming cut 7 bases from V and 2 bases from J; bases unmatched to any gene: 3. Germline loops: CDR1 SNHLY, CDR2 FYNNEI. The CDR3 nucleotides are TGTGCCAGCAAAGGGACTAGCGGACAAGAGACCCAGTACTTC. It yields the protein CASKGTSGQETQYF.

This clonotype has ten or more counts. This chain connects TRBV15 to TRBJ2-5; the match to TRBD1 covers 9 bases. The CDR3 contains 13 residues. V shed 3 bases, J shed 4 bases, and the junction held 0 bases outside the gene matches. The germline V gene has CDR1 LNHNV and CDR2 YYDKDF (reference sequence). Here the CDR3 reads CATSRDRGETQYF. In DNA, the CDR3 is TGTGCCACCAGCAGGGACAGGGGAGAGACCCAGTACTTC.

There are many counts of this clonotype. The V call is TRBV5-5, the J call TRBJ2-3; D ambiguous. V shed 3 bases and J shed 1 base, with 9 bases lying between them. The CDR3 is 14 amino acids. Germline V CDR1 and CDR2: SGHKS, YYEKEE (reference sequence). CDR3 amino acids: CASSSTWGTDTQYF. The CDR3 nucleotides read TGTGCCAGCAGCTCTACGTGGGGCACAGATACGCAGTATTTT. Using reference TRBV5-5 and TRBJ2-3 for the parts outside the CDR3, the full variable domain is DAGVTQSPTHLIKTRGQQVTLRCSPISGHKSVSWYQQVLGQGPQFIFQYYEKEERGRGNFPDRFSARQFPNYSSELNVNALLLGDSALYLCASSSTWGTDTQYFGPGTRLTVL.

This clonotype was detected many times. J is TRBJ2-2 and V is TRBV5-1; D uncertain. Germline loops: CDR1 SGHRS, CDR2 YFSETQ. V lost 4 bases and J 7 bases, leaving 5 bases between the germline ends. The CDR3 is made up of 11 amino acids. This chain's CDR3 is CASSISGELFF. The CDR3 DNA sequence: TGCGCCAGCAGCATAAGCGGGGAGCTGTTTTTT.

With respect to this clonotype: A read error may explain this, as a much larger clone is one base away. The rearrangement uses TRBV3-1 and TRBJ1-6; 8 bases fit TRBD1. CDR3 length equals 14 residues. Per the germline V gene, CDR1 is LGHDT and CDR2 is YNNKEL (reference sequence). Trimming cost V 3 bases and J 8 bases; bases outside gene matches: 3. CDR3 coding DNA: TGTGCCAGCAGCCACCAGGACAGGGATTCACCCCTCCACTTT. Its translation: CASSHQDRDSPLHF.

This clonotype was found many times. The V gene is TRBV7-8, the J gene TRBJ1-4; 11 bases line up with TRBD1. This CDR3 has 17 residues. Per germline, CDR1 SGHVS and CDR2 FQNEAQ. J was trimmed by 8 bases and V by 1 base; bases with no gene match: 9. DNA for the CDR3: TGTGCCAGCAGCTTAGTATCTTGGGACAGGGGGACGGAAAAACTGTTTTTT. Protein: CASSLVSWDRGTEKLFF.

There are many counts of this clonotype. The chain carries TRBV2 and TRBJ2-6, with 8 bases lining up with TRBD1. The CDR3 covers 17 residues. With 4 bases clipped from V and 0 bases from J, the junction kept 5 bases outside the gene matches. Germline CDR1 and CDR2: SNHLY and FYNNEI. The CDR3 here is CASSGDRLSSGANVLTF. DNA of the CDR3: TGTGCCAGCAGTGGGGACAGGCTTAGCTCTGGGGCCAACGTCCTGACTTTC.

In this sample, this clonotype turned up a few times. The chain uses TRBV3-1 and TRBJ2-5; D is uncertain. This CDR3 is 12 amino acids long. From germline, CDR1 is LGHDT and CDR2 YNNKEL (reference sequence). Trimming cost V 0 bases and J 13 bases, with 12 bases left between them. The CDR3 sequence: CASSQDITISYF. The CDR3 nucleotides are TGTGCCAGCAGCCAAGATATAACGATTTCGTACTTC.

This clonotype showed up many times. The chain recombines TRBV7-9 with TRBJ2-2, with D perhaps matching TRBD2 (5 bases). This CDR3 has 12 residues. V lost 4 bases and J lost 7, with 7 bases in between. Germline CDR1 is SEHNR and CDR2 is FQNEAQ (reference sequence). The CDR3 protein is CASSSGSGELFF. Written as DNA, the CDR3 is TGTGCCAGCAGCTCGGGAAGCGGGGAGCTGTTTTTT.

This clonotype has only a few counts. One junction end disagrees with the germline gene, perhaps due to a read error. The CDR3 region is CASSYGTLQETQCF. DNA for the CDR3: TGTGCCAGCAGTTACGGGACACTCCAAGAGACCCAGTGCTTC. The chain recombines TRBV6-2 or TRBV6-3 with TRBJ2-5, with D possibly being TRBD1 (6 bases). Germline V lookup: CDR1 MNHEY, CDR2 SVGEGT. This CDR3 is 14 amino acids long.

V gene TRBV6-2 or TRBV6-3 combines with J gene TRBJ1-1, with unresolved D. With 2 bases removed from V and 1 base from J, the gap between germline ends came to 8 bases. CDR3 size: 14 residues. Per the germline V gene, CDR1 is MNHEY and CDR2 is SVGEGT. CDR3 coding DNA: TGTGCCAGCAGTTACGGAGCGGGGAACACTGAAGCTTTCTTT. Translation: CASSYGAGNTEAFF.

There are a few counts of this clonotype. The chain couples TRBV4-1 to TRBJ2-5; D remains ambiguous. This CDR3 has 15 residues. Germline V gene lookup returns CDR1 MGHRA and CDR2 YSYEKL. V lost 0 bases, J lost 6 bases, and 14 bases lay in between. CDR3: CASSQDLVGQQTQYF. CDR3 sequence (DNA): TGCGCCAGCAGCCAAGATTTAGTAGGGCAGCAGACCCAGTACTTC.

This clonotype was observed many times. The chain joins TRBV5-1 to TRBJ2-7; TRBD1 agrees at 9 bases. The CDR3 runs to 15 residues. Losses at the gene ends were 0 bases for V and 6 bases for J; bases not matched to a gene: 7. Per germline, CDR1 SGHRS and CDR2 YFSETQ. The CDR3: CASSLGWTGVGEQYF. The CDR3 DNA sequence: TGCGCCAGCAGCTTGGGGTGGACAGGGGTCGGCGAGCAGTACTTC.

This clonotype was found many times. The rearrangement links TRBV12-3 or TRBV12-4 to TRBJ2-3; TRBD2 agrees at 13 bases. Unmatched junction bases numbered 6, after V lost 3 bases and J lost 3 bases. This CDR3 has 17 amino acids. CDR3 coding DNA: TGTGCCAGCAGTTTCGCTCCGGGACTAGCGGGAACAGATACGCAGTATTTT. Translated, it gives CASSFAPGLAGTDTQYF.

The V and J genes are TRBV9 and TRBJ2-2; D might be TRBD2 (6 bases). CDR3 length equals 15 residues. Germline V lookup: CDR1 SGDLS, CDR2 YYNGEE. V was pared by 2 bases and J by 2 bases, with 10 bases between. The CDR3 spells CASSVRLGNTGELFF. In nucleotides, the CDR3 is TGTGCCAGCAGCGTCCGACTAGGCAACACCGGGGAGCTGTTTTTT.

This clonotype was seen ten or more times. The V gene is TRBV6-1, the J gene TRBJ2-7, with D perhaps matching TRBD2 (5 bases). V dropped 1 base and J dropped 2 bases, with 12 bases sitting between them. The CDR3 has 15 residues. CDR1 MNHNS and CDR2 SASEGT come from the germline V gene. The CDR3: CASSEVWRATYEQYF. The CDR3 region has the DNA TGTGCCAGCAGTGAAGTATGGCGGGCCACCTACGAGCAGTACTTC.

The gene calls are TRBV29-1 and TRBJ2-1; the D gene is possibly TRBD2 (6 bases). CDR1 and CDR2 (germline): SQVTM, ANQGSEA. The V end was cut by 1 base, the J end by 9 bases, with 10 bases between. The CDR3 runs 12 residues. Here the CDR3 DNA reads TGCAGCGTTGAAGCTTGGGGAGGTGAGCAGTTCTTC. Translated: CSVEAWGGEQFF.

This clonotype has at least ten counts. The chain couples TRBV12-3 or TRBV12-4 to TRBJ1-6; D is unclear. The CDR3 totals 14 residues. V dropped 5 bases and J dropped 7 bases, with 12 bases sitting between them. The CDR3 region is CASSPGPGNSPLHF. The CDR3 DNA reads as TGTGCCAGCAGTCCAGGACCCGGAAATTCACCCCTCCACTTT.

This clonotype was picked up many times. The chain is built from TRBV18 and TRBJ2-1; the match to TRBD2 covers 7 bases. V lost 4 bases, J lost 2 bases, and 8 bases stayed unmatched. The CDR3 sequence is 16 residues long. Germline V lookup: CDR1 KGHSH, CDR2 LQKENI. The CDR3 nucleotides read TGTGCCAGCTCACTTGAGAGCGGGAATCCCTACAATGAGCAGTTCTTC. It yields the protein CASSLESGNPYNEQFF.

This clonotype occurred many times. The junction shows a germline mismatch at one end, possibly a read error. The chain joins TRBV19 to TRBJ2-1; 8 bases match TRBD1. Germline V lookup: CDR1 LNHDA, CDR2 SQIVND (reference sequence). The CDR3 has 13 amino acids. The chain's CDR3 is CASRDRGYNEQFF. Written as DNA, the CDR3 is TGCGCCAGCCGCGACAGGGGCTACAATGAGCAGTTCTTC.

The J gene is TRBJ2-3, the V gene TRBV24-1; no reliable D call. V lost 2 bases, J lost 2 bases, and 10 bases lay in between. This CDR3 contains 15 residues. Per germline, CDR1 KGHDR and CDR2 SFDVKD. The CDR3 nucleotides are TGTGCCACCAGTGATTCTCGGAAAATCACAGATACGCAGTATTTT. It encodes CATSDSRKITDTQYF.

The chain joins TRBV2 to TRBJ2-5; 13 nucleotides agree with TRBD2. The length of the CDR3 is 15 residues. V lost 6 bases to trimming and J lost 4 bases; unmatched junction nucleotides: 5. The germline gives CDR1 SNHLY, CDR2 FYNNEI. The CDR3 coding sequence is TGTGCCAGCAGCGGACTAGCGGGGGCCCTAGAGACCCAGTACTTC. Translation gives CASSGLAGALETQYF.

This clonotype was seen at least ten times. This sequence joins TRBV7-9 and TRBJ2-3; D unresolved. Between the trimmed V and J ends, which lost 3 bases and 2 bases, there was a span of 9 bases. Germline-derived CDR1 and CDR2 are SEHNR and FQNEAQ (reference sequence). CDR3 length: 14 residues. The CDR3: CASSFDANTDTQYF. CDR3 DNA sequence: TGTGCCAGCAGCTTCGATGCGAACACAGATACGCAGTATTTT.